The TCR beta chain under discussion was sequenced for a study of OX40 agonist ivuxolimab in advanced cancers. Study information: Patients receiving dose escalation had hepatocellular carcinoma, melanoma, renal cell or head and neck cancer. Earlier treatment with anti-PD-1, anti-PD-L1 or anti-CTLA-4 was permitted, and roughly 40% had received some.

Sampling of blood occurred at baseline, cycle 4 day 1, and cycle 7 day 1. Germline CDR1 and CDR2: LGHNA and YNFKEQ. V was trimmed by 5 bases and J by 8 bases, leaving 9 bases between them. There are 11 residues in the CDR3. The protocol was immunoSEQ multiplex PCR, while the TCRdb copy is restricted to in-frame clones and leaves out a portion. The sample gives about 68,000 clones, 65% to 85% of which show up once; 11% is in the top ten. This receptor was identified in an adult with an advanced solid tumor such as melanoma, head and neck, liver or kidney cancer. The rearrangement joins TRBV4-2 to TRBJ1-2; D is unclear. The source was CD4+ or CD8+ T cells sorted from blood, collected in a trial of the OX40 agonist ivuxolimab. The CDR3 bases are TGTGCCAGCAGCTCAGCTATAGGCTACACCTTC. Amino acids: CASSSAIGYTF.